This T cell receptor beta chain emerged from a study of shared clonotypes between healthy human individuals. Comments on this clone: Its target is not known.

General observations from the study: Sorted-subset sequencing, rarefaction showed, was incomplete despite large depth.

Germline V gene sequence: CDR1 SGHNT, CDR2 YYREEE (reference sequence). After removal of 0 bases from V and 8 bases from J, the junction contained 6 bases not matched to a gene. The CDR3 has 15 amino acids. The authors ran the assay at deep level. Libraries were prepared by immunoSEQ multiplex PCR; TCRdb keeps only in-frame clonotypes and omits some of them. Among approximately 620,000 clones, about 97% were seen once, and the ten largest hold about 0.06%. The source is a woman aged 30 to 39 in good health. The rearrangement uses TRBV5-4 and TRBJ2-4, with 9 bases matching TRBD1. The sequencing sample was made of naive CD4+ T cells sorted from blood. Subset given: CD45RA+ positively selected. CDR3 bases: TGTGCCAGCAGCTTGGCCGGGACAGGGTCGTACATTCAGTACTTC. It is translated as CASSLAGTGSYIQYF.